A selection of T cell receptor beta chains follows, all from one sample in a study of Ad26.COV2.S vaccination and SARS-CoV-2 variants. Profiling relied on immunoSEQ multiplex PCR, and the TCRdb table lists in-frame clones only, not all of them. The sample consists of fewer than 800,000 clones, 89% of them appearing once. The sequenced sample was peripheral blood, obtained in a trial of Ad26.COV2.S vaccine versus placebo. Receptors originate from a person between 18 and 65 years old who received the Ad26.COV2.S COVID-19 vaccine or a placebo. Both conserved end residues are part of each CDR3. The D gene is left open where the match is weak. The size entry is marked missing in some rows and otherwise reads once, few, many or a size class.

cdr3_aa	cdr3_nt	d_call	j_call	v_call	clone_size
CASSAPRTLSYNEQFF	TGTGCCAGTAGTGCGCCCCGGACCCTCTCCTACAATGAGCAGTTCTTC	.	TRBJ2-1	TRBV19	.
CASSLSSGPYTQYF	TGTGCCAGTAGTCTCTCTAGCGGGCCGTATACCCAGTACTTC	TRBD2	TRBJ2-5	TRBV19	.
CASSLEGNPYEQYF	TGCGCCAGCAGCTTGGAAGGGAACCCCTACGAGCAGTACTTC	.	TRBJ2-7	TRBV5-1	once
CASSLGHMETQYF	TGTGCCAGCAGCTTAGGCCACATGGAGACCCAGTACTTC	.	TRBJ2-5	TRBV7-2	.
CASSYHGTAEAFF	TGTGCCAGCAGTTACCACGGGACGGCTGAAGCTTTCTTT	.	TRBJ1-1	TRBV6-2/TRBV6-3	few
CAISVMNTEAFF	TGTGCCATCAGTGTGATGAACACTGAAGCTTTCTTT	.	TRBJ1-1	TRBV10-3	.
CASRDTGRGVDNSPLHF	TGTGCCAGCAGAGACACAGGGAGGGGGGTAGATAATTCACCCCTCCACTTT	.	TRBJ1-6	TRBV11-2	.
CASSPGGASMNTGELFF	TGTGCCAGCTCACCAGGGGGGGCTTCCATGAACACCGGGGAGCTGTTTTTT	.	TRBJ2-2	TRBV18	.
CASNREWGNEQYF	TGTGCCAGCAACCGGGAATGGGGCAACGAGCAGTACTTC	.	TRBJ2-7	TRBV2	.
CASSQALAGGQETQYF	TGCGCCAGCAGCCAAGCACTAGCGGGGGGCCAAGAGACCCAGTACTTC	TRBD2	TRBJ2-5	TRBV4-3	.
CATNTTQINYGYTF	TGTGCCACCAATACCACTCAAATCAACTATGGCTACACCTTC	.	TRBJ1-2	TRBV24-1	.
CASSLLDRNNSPLHF	TGTGCCAGCAGCTTACTCGACAGGAATAATTCACCCCTCCACTTT	.	TRBJ1-6	TRBV7-3	.
CASSRGPQETQYF	TGTGCCAGCAGCCGAGGGCCCCAAGAGACCCAGTACTTC	.	TRBJ2-5	TRBV11-2	once
CASTPTRGSQPQHF	TGTGCCAGTACCCCGACCCGGGGAAGCCAGCCCCAGCATTTT	.	TRBJ1-5	TRBV19	.
CASSERGSSGANVLTF	TGTGCCAGCAGTGAAAGGGGGAGCTCTGGGGCCAACGTCCTGACTTTC	.	TRBJ2-6	TRBV6-1	.
CAISGTKGDQPQHF	TGTGCCATCAGTGGGACAAAAGGTGATCAGCCCCAGCATTTT	.	TRBJ1-5	TRBV10-3	.
CASSQDAGSGANVLTF	TGTGCCAGCAGCCAAGATGCAGGGTCTGGGGCCAACGTCCTGACTTTC	.	TRBJ2-6	TRBV3-1/TRBV3-2	.
CATSGGQGGLEQYF	TGTGCCACCAGCGGAGGACAGGGCGGGTTAGAGCAGTACTTC	TRBD1	TRBJ2-7	TRBV15	.
CASSFLSDTQYF	TGTGCCAGCAGCTTCCTTTCAGATACGCAGTATTTT	.	TRBJ2-3	TRBV11-3	.
CASSRRTDTEAFF	TGTGCCAGCAGCCGAAGGACAGACACTGAAGCTTTCTTT	.	TRBJ1-1	TRBV7-2	.
CASSERVALNEKLFF	TGTGCCAGCAGTGAAAGGGTGGCTCTTAATGAAAAACTGTTTTTT	.	TRBJ1-4	TRBV25-1	once
CASSSPTRSTDTQYF	TGTGCCAGCAGTTCTCCGACCAGGAGCACAGATACGCAGTATTTT	.	TRBJ2-3	TRBV6-2/TRBV6-3	.
CSVGQGYGYTF	TGCAGCGTGGGACAGGGGTATGGCTACACCTTC	TRBD1	TRBJ1-2	TRBV29-1	.
CASSAFGGQETQYF	TGTGCCAGCAGCGCCTTTGGGGGCCAGGAGACCCAGTACTTC	.	TRBJ2-5	TRBV9	.
CASSLGVYEQYF	TGTGCCAGCAGCTTGGGTGTCTACGAGCAGTACTTC	.	TRBJ2-7	TRBV13	.
CATSRDPIADNEQFF	TGTGCCACCAGCAGAGATCCCATAGCGGACAATGAGCAGTTCTTC	.	TRBJ2-1	TRBV15	.
CASRLSGGYEQYF	TGTGCCAGCAGGCTATCCGGCGGCTACGAGCAGTACTTC	.	TRBJ2-7	TRBV27	.
CASSYTSGRTYEQYF	TGCGCCAGCAGTTACACTAGCGGGCGTACCTACGAGCAGTACTTC	TRBD2	TRBJ2-7	TRBV5-1	.
CASSPPLGLAGPGELFF	TGTGCCAGCTCACCACCCCTCGGGCTAGCGGGGCCCGGGGAGCTGTTTTTT	TRBD2	TRBJ2-2	TRBV18	.
CASRGMSGSQEQFF	TGTGCCAGCAGAGGTATGAGCGGGAGTCAAGAGCAGTTCTTC	TRBD2	TRBJ2-1	TRBV5-4	.
CASSQWGQETQYF	TGTGCCAGCAGCCAGTGGGGGCAAGAGACCCAGTACTTC	.	TRBJ2-5	TRBV7-9	.
CSAGQGVTYEQYF	TGCAGCGCCGGACAGGGGGTGACCTACGAGCAGTACTTC	TRBD1	TRBJ2-7	TRBV29-1	.
CASSQQGYEQYF	TGTGCCAGCAGTCAGCAGGGATACGAGCAGTACTTC	.	TRBJ2-7	TRBV2	.
CASGTGSPEAFF	TGTGCCAGCGGAACAGGGAGTCCTGAAGCTTTCTTT	.	TRBJ1-1	TRBV6-5	.
CASSYGGYYGYTF	TGTGCCAGCAGTTACGGGGGTTACTATGGCTACACCTTC	.	TRBJ1-2	TRBV6-5	.
CASSLLGTSGSYEQYF	TGTGCCAGCAGCCTCTTGGGGACTAGCGGTTCCTACGAGCAGTACTTC	TRBD2	TRBJ2-7	TRBV5-5	.